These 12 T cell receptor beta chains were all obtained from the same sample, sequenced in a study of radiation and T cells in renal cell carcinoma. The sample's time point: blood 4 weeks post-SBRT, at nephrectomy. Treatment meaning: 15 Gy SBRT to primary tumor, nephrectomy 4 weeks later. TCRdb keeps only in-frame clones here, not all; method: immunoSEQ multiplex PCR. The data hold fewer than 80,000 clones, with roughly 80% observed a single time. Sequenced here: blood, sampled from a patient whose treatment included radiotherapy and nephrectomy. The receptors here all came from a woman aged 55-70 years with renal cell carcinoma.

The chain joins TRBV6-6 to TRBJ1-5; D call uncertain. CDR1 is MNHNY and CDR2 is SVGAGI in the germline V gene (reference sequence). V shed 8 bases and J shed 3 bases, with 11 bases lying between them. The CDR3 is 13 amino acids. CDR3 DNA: TGTGCCAGCGGTTGGGCCCTCAATCAGCCCCAGCATTTT. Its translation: CASGWALNQPQHF.

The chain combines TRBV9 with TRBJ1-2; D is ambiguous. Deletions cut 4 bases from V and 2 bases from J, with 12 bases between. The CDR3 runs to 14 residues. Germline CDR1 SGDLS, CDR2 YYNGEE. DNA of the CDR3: TGTGCCAGCAGCCCTTCCCCCGAGAACTATGGCTACACCTTC. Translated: CASSPSPENYGYTF. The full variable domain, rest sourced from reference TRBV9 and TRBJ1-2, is DSGVTQTPKHLITATGQRVTLRCSPRSGDLSVYWYQQSLDQGLQFLIQYYNGEERAKGNILERFSAQQFPDLHSELNLSSLELGDSALYFCASSPSPENYGYTFGSGTRLTVV.

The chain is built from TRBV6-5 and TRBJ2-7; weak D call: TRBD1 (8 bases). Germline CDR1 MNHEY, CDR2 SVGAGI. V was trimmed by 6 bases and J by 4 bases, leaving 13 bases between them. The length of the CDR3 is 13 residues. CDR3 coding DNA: TGTGCCAGCAGAAGCGGGACAGGATACGAGCAGTACTTC. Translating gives CASRSGTGYEQYF.

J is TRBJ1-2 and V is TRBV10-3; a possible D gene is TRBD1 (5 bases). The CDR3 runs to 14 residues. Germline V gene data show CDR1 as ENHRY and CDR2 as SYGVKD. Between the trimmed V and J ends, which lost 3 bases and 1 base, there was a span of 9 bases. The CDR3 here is CAISDNRYNYGYTF. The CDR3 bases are TGTGCCATCAGTGACAACAGGTATAACTATGGCTACACCTTC.

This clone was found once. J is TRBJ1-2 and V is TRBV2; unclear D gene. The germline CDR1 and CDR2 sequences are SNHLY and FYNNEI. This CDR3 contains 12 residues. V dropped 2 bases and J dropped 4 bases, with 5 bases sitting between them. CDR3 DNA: TGTGCCAGCAGTGAACAGCTCTATGGCTACACCTTC. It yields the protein CASSEQLYGYTF.

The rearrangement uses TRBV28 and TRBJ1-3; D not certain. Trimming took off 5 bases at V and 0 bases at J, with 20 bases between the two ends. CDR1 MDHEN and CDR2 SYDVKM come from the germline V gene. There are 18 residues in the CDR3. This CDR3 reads CASSLIIGLRNSGNTIYF. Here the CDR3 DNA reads TGTGCCAGCAGTCTCATTATAGGCCTCAGAAACTCTGGAAACACCATATATTTT. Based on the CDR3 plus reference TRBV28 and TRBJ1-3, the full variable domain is DVKVTQSSRYLVKRTGEKVFLECVQDMDHENMFWYRQDPGLGLRLIYFSYDVKMKEKGDIPEGYSVSREKKERFSLILESASTNQTSMYLCASSLIIGLRNSGNTIYFGEGSWLTVV.

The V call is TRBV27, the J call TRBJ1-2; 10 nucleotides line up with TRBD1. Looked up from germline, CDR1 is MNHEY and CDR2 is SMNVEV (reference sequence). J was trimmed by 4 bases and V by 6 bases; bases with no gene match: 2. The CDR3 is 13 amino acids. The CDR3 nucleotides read TGTGCCAGCAGCCGGGACAGGGGCTATGGCTACACCTTC. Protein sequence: CASSRDRGYGYTF.

This CDR3 reads CASSLDFYEQYF. In DNA form, the CDR3 reads TGCGCCAGCAGCTTAGATTTTTACGAGCAGTACTTC. The chain has TRBV5-1 and TRBJ2-7; no firm D call. The V gene's germline CDR1 is SGHRS and CDR2 YFSETQ. V was trimmed by 2 bases and J by 4 bases, leaving 7 bases between them. The CDR3 is 12 amino acids.

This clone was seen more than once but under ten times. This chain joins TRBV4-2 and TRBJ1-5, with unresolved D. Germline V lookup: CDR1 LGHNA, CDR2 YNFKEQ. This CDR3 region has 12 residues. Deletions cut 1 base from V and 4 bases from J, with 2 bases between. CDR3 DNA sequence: TGTGCCAGCAGCCAAGGTAATCAGCCCCAGCATTTT. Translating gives CASSQGNQPQHF.

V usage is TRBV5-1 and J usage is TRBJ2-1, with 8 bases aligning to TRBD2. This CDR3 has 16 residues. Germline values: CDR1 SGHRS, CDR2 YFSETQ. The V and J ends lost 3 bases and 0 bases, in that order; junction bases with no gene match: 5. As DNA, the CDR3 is TGCGCCAGCAGCTGGGATAGCGGGATCTCCTACAATGAGCAGTTCTTC. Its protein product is CASSWDSGISYNEQFF. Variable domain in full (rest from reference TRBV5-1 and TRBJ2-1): KAGVTQTPRYLIKTRGQQVTLSCSPISGHRSVSWYQQTPGQGLQFLFEYFSETQRNKGNFPGRFSGRQFSNSRSEMNVSTLELGDSALYLCASSWDSGISYNEQFFGPGTRLTVL.

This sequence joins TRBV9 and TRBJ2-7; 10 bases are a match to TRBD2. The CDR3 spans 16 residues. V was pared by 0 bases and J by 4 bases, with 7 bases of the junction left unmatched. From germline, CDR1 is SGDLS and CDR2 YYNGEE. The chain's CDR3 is CASSVDPSGRVYEQYF. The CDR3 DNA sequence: TGTGCCAGCAGCGTAGATCCGAGCGGGAGGGTGTACGAGCAGTACTTC.

The CDR3 loop is CASSVRQYNEQFF. The CDR3 DNA reads as TGTGCCAGCAGCGTCAGACAGTACAATGAGCAGTTCTTC. The chain employs TRBV9 and TRBJ2-1, with a tentative D call TRBD1 (5 bases). The germline V gene encodes CDR1 SGDLS and CDR2 YYNGEE. Deletions cut 2 bases from V and 4 bases from J, with 7 bases between. The CDR3 covers 13 residues.